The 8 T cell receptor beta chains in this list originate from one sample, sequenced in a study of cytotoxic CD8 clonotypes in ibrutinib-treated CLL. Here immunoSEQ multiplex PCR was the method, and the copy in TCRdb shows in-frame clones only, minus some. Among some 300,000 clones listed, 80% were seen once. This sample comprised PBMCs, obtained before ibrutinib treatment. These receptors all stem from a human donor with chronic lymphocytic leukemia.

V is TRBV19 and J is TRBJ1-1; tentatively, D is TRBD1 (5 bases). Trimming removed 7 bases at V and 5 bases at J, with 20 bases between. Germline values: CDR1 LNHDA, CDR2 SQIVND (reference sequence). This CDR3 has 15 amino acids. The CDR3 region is CASTMGRERWTEAFF. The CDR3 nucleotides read TGTGCCAGTACCATGGGGCGGGAGAGGTGGACTGAAGCTTTCTTT. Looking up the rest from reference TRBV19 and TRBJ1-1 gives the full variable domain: DGGITQSPKYLFRKEGQNVTLSCEQNLNHDAMYWYRQDPGQGLRLIYYSQIVNDFQKGDIAEGYSVSREKKESFPLTVTSAQKNPTAFYLCASTMGRERWTEAFFGQGTRLTVV.

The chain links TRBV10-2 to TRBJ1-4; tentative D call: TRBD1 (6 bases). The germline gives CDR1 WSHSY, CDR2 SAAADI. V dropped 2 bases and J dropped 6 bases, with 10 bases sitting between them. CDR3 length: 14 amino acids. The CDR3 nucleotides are TGCGCCAGCAGTGAGGCAGGGGCGGATGAAAAACTGTTTTTT. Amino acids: CASSEAGADEKLFF.

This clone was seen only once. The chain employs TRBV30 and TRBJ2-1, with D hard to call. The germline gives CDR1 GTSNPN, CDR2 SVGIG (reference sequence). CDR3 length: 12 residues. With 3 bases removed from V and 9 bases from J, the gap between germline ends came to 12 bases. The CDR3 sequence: CAWRAVGLEQFF. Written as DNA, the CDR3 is TGTGCCTGGAGGGCAGTCGGGCTTGAGCAGTTCTTC.

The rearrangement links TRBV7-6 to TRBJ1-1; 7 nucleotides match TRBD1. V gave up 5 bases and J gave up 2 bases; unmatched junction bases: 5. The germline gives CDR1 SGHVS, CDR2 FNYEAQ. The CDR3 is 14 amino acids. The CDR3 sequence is CASSPGQRNTEAFF. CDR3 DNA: TGTGCCAGCAGCCCGGGACAGAGAAACACTGAAGCTTTCTTT.

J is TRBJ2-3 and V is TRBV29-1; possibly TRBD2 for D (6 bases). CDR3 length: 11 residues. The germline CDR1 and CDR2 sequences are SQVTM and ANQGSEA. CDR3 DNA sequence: TGCAGTGGGCTTAGCGGCGATACGCAGTATTTT. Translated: CSGLSGDTQYF.

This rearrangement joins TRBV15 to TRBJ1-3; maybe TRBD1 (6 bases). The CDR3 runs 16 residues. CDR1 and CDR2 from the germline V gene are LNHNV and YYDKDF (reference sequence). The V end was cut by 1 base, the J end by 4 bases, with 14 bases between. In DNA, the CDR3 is TGTGCCACCAGCAGAGCGGGCCAGGGGTACGGAAACACCATATATTTT. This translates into CATSRAGQGYGNTIYF.

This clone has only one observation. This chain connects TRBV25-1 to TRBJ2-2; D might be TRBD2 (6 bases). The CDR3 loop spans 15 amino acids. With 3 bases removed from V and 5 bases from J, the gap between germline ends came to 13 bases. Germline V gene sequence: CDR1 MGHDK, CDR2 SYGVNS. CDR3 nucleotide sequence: TGTGCCAGCAGTGAGCGGAGGGTCGATACCGGGGAGCTGTTTTTT. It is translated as CASSERRVDTGELFF.

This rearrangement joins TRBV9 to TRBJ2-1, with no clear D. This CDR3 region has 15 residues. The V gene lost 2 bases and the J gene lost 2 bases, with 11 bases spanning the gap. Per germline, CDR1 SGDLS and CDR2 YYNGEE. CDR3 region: CASSVLWEPYNEQFF. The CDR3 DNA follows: TGTGCCAGCAGCGTGCTTTGGGAACCCTACAATGAGCAGTTCTTC.